This is a list of T cell receptor beta chains from one sample in a study of response to subunit inactivated influenza vaccine. From the RT-PCR reads, TCRdb called clonotypes with MiXCR, one entry per CDR3 protein. This table holds over 150,000 distinct CDR3 sequences, approximately 10% found once. The material sequenced was non-naive T cells sorted from PBMCs, taken 45 days after vaccination. The receptors stem from a man between 50 and 59 years old who received an inactivated influenza vaccine. CDR3s include the opening cysteine and the closing phenylalanine or tryptophan. The order of the fields is V gene, CDR3 protein.

TRBV6-2/TRBV6-3 | CASSRMGGHTGELFF
TRBV27 | CASSSWAGQETQYF
TRBV29-1 | CSAQGQGRIDGASSYNEQFF
TRBV29-1 | CSVERGHDSYEQYF
TRBV5-4 | CASTPGGGSYGTEAFF
TRBV28 | CATWTGANYGYTF
TRBV20-1 | CSGTGSWATEAFF
TRBV15 | CATSREGGYTGELFF
TRBV7-9 | CDSGRYHEQYF
TRBV12-3/TRBV12-4 | CASIAGGRYNEQFF
TRBV10-1 | CASSESYRGEQFF
TRBV3-1 | CASSQEGTPYNEQFF
TRBV15 | CATSARQGPIYGYTF
TRBV18 | CASSLGGRDEQYF
TRBV28 | CASSVNRDQPQHF
TRBV6-1 | CASSRGVTYEQYF
TRBV4-2 | CASSQFARRDTIYNEQFF
TRBV5-4 | CASSHGTGKVYEQYF
TRBV13 | CASSVQGKEQYF
TRBV3-1 | CASSRALTWADEQYF
TRBV21-1 | CASSNSEGRNYGYTF
TRBV7-2 | CASSRTGNQETQYF
TRBV29-1 | CSVGSGNQPQHF
TRBV3-1 | CASSPLYGNTGELFF
TRBV25-1 | CASSPGGGYEQYF
TRBV7-9 | CASSLPGLEEGTDTQYF
TRBV10-3 | CAISVEGYQPQHF
TRBV10-3 | CAISVTGTGPTEAFF
TRBV27 | CASSLLGQAQETQYF
TRBV10-3 | CAIKEGAGNHEQYF
TRBV27 | CASSTDREGGYTF
TRBV25-1 | CASRREGSGNTIYF
TRBV7-9 | CASSFFTSSGANVLTF
TRBV2 | CASSESPGQGIGELFF
TRBV6-5 | CASSYYGRHHNTEAFF
TRBV5-5 | CASSLAGSLGGNQPQHF
TRBV29-1 | CSVASGSNIQYF
TRBV6-2/TRBV6-3 | CASSRISDGGKLFF
TRBV29-1 | CSVHRDNSQETQYF
TRBV5-1 | CASSGGYSGNTIYF
TRBV10-2 | CASSVASETQYF
TRBV9 | CASSVAGTSGGTDTQYF
TRBV4-3 | CASSHTRNTEAFF
TRBV27 | CASSPRGRPTSMNTEAFF
TRBV4-1 | CASSRIADTQYF
TRBV4-3 | CASSQDLTNSPLHF
TRBV7-2 | CASSRGLAGFGYEQYF
TRBV18 | CASSPTGTGGPNTGELFF
TRBV6-1 | CASSVKSNEQFF
TRBV4-3 | CASSKGQAGSGYTF
TRBV7-8 | CASSLRREGLTTYNEQFF
TRBV28 | CASVRLGQGFGYTF
TRBV12-3/TRBV12-4 | CASRGGTGFTGELFF
TRBV7-2 | CASSPSSGRSEQYF